This is a list of T cell receptor beta chains from one sample in a study of CXCR4 blockade with PD-1 therapy in pancreatic cancer. TCRdb keeps only in-frame clones here, not all; method: immunoSEQ multiplex PCR. The table has 5,000 or so clones, approximately 48% seen once. The sequenced sample was tumor tissue. The origin of the receptors is a human donor with pancreatic ductal adenocarcinoma. Each CDR3 is given with its conserved first and last residue. Fields, in order: clone size, V gene, J gene, D gene, CDR3 protein, CDR3 DNA. D genes are given only for firm matches. Only some rows state a clone size, as once, few, many or a class for expanded clones.

abundance: few; v_gene: TRBV9; j_gene: TRBJ1-1; d_gene: TRBD1; CDR3aa: CASSTTGGSLNTEAFF; CDR3nt: TGTGCCAGCAGCACGACAGGGGGCAGTCTAAACACTGAAGCTTTCTTT
abundance: NA; v_gene: TRBV11-3; j_gene: TRBJ2-2; d_gene: NA; CDR3aa: CASSPQTVNTGELFF; CDR3nt: TGTGCCAGCAGCCCGCAGACGGTTAACACCGGGGAGCTGTTTTTT
abundance: NA; v_gene: TRBV1; j_gene: TRBJ1-6; d_gene: NA; CDR3aa: CASSQDWGRTNSPLHF; CDR3nt: TGCGCCAGCAGCCAAGATTGGGGACGGACGAATTCACCCCTCCACTTT
abundance: NA; v_gene: TRBV29-1; j_gene: TRBJ2-1; d_gene: TRBD1; CDR3aa: CSVAGQGVYNEQFF; CDR3nt: TGCAGCGTAGCGGGACAGGGGGTTTACAATGAGCAGTTCTTC
abundance: NA; v_gene: TRBV9; j_gene: TRBJ2-5; d_gene: TRBD2; CDR3aa: CASRRAGGPGQARSQYF; CDR3nt: TGTGCCAGCAGGAGAGCGGGAGGGCCGGGCCAAGCGAGGTCCCAGTACTTC
abundance: few; v_gene: TRBV28; j_gene: TRBJ1-1; d_gene: NA; CDR3aa: CASSPGALNTEAFF; CDR3nt: TGTGCCAGCAGTCCCGGGGCACTGAACACTGAAGCTTTCTTT
abundance: few; v_gene: TRBV9; j_gene: TRBJ1-1; d_gene: NA; CDR3aa: CASSVGSLGNTEAFF; CDR3nt: TGTGCCAGCAGCGTAGGTTCATTGGGGAACACTGAAGCTTTCTTT
abundance: NA; v_gene: TRBV12-5; j_gene: TRBJ2-2; d_gene: NA; CDR3aa: CASGPSGRQNTGELFF; CDR3nt: TGTGCTAGTGGTCCCTCGGGGCGACAGAACACCGGGGAGCTGTTTTTT
abundance: NA; v_gene: TRBV29-1; j_gene: TRBJ2-7; d_gene: NA; CDR3aa: CSVPTAGQSGYEQYF; CDR3nt: TGCAGCGTACCCACCGCGGGACAGTCAGGATACGAGCAGTACTTC
abundance: NA; v_gene: TRBV7-1; j_gene: TRBJ2-2; d_gene: NA; CDR3aa: CASRRDRNTGELFF; CDR3nt: TGTGCCAGCAGGCGGGACAGAAACACCGGGGAGCTGTTTTTT
abundance: NA; v_gene: TRBV28; j_gene: TRBJ2-7; d_gene: NA; CDR3aa: CASTGSLYEQYF; CDR3nt: TGTGCCAGCACGGGTAGCCTCTACGAGCAGTACTTC
abundance: NA; v_gene: TRBV19; j_gene: TRBJ2-7; d_gene: NA; CDR3aa: CASSIAGYEQYF; CDR3nt: TGTGCCAGTAGTATCGCGGGCTACGAGCAGTACTTC
abundance: many; v_gene: TRBV11-3; j_gene: TRBJ2-5; d_gene: TRBD2; CDR3aa: CASSLSWRERETQYF; CDR3nt: TGTGCCAGCAGCTTATCGTGGCGGGAGCGGGAGACCCAGTACTTC
abundance: NA; v_gene: TRBV19; j_gene: TRBJ1-5; d_gene: NA; CDR3aa: CASSLNSNQPQHF; CDR3nt: TGTGCCAGTAGTTTAAATAGCAATCAGCCCCAGCATTTT
abundance: NA; v_gene: TRBV19; j_gene: TRBJ2-3; d_gene: TRBD2; CDR3aa: CASSMTAGGGDTQYF; CDR3nt: TGTGCCAGTAGTATGACAGCGGGAGGGGGAGATACGCAGTATTTT
abundance: few; v_gene: TRBV5-1; j_gene: TRBJ2-3; d_gene: NA; CDR3aa: CASSLEVSGDTQYF; CDR3nt: TGCGCCAGCAGCTTGGAAGTTAGCGGAGATACGCAGTATTTT
abundance: NA; v_gene: TRBV28; j_gene: TRBJ2-7; d_gene: NA; CDR3aa: CASSLWGSSYEQYF; CDR3nt: TGTGCCAGCAGTTTATGGGGCAGCTCCTACGAGCAGTACTTC
abundance: once; v_gene: TRBV6-7; j_gene: TRBJ2-1; d_gene: TRBD1; CDR3aa: CASSSDRGKFF; CDR3nt: TGTGCCAGCAGTTCTGACAGGGGTAAGTTCTTC
abundance: few; v_gene: TRBV6-7; j_gene: TRBJ2-1; d_gene: NA; CDR3aa: CASSRPSSTGQFF; CDR3nt: TGTGCCAGCAGCCGCCCTAGCTCGACGGGTCAGTTCTTC
abundance: NA; v_gene: TRBV9; j_gene: TRBJ2-5; d_gene: TRBD1; CDR3aa: CASSADRGQETQYF; CDR3nt: TGTGCCAGCAGCGCCGACAGGGGCCAAGAGACCCAGTACTTC
abundance: few; v_gene: TRBV6-8; j_gene: TRBJ2-7; d_gene: NA; CDR3aa: CASNDNWRFYEQYF; CDR3nt: TGTGCCAGCAACGACAATTGGAGGTTCTACGAGCAGTACTTC
abundance: NA; v_gene: TRBV19; j_gene: TRBJ1-4; d_gene: NA; CDR3aa: CASSISDPREKLFF; CDR3nt: TGTGCCAGTAGTATCTCGGACCCCCGGGAAAAACTGTTTTTT
abundance: NA; v_gene: TRBV29-1; j_gene: TRBJ1-1; d_gene: NA; CDR3aa: CSVEEIFSEAFF; CDR3nt: TGCAGCGTTGAAGAAATATTCAGCGAAGCTTTCTTT
abundance: NA; v_gene: TRBV28; j_gene: TRBJ2-7; d_gene: NA; CDR3aa: CASSSDSYEQYF; CDR3nt: TGTGCCAGCAGTAGCGACTCCTACGAGCAGTACTTC
abundance: few; v_gene: TRBV8-2; j_gene: TRBJ2-3; d_gene: NA; CDR3aa: CASKVYFRGGTDTQYF; CDR3nt: TGTGCCAGCAAAGTTTACTTCAGGGGCGGTACAGATACGCAGTATTTT
abundance: NA; v_gene: TRBV14; j_gene: TRBJ2-2; d_gene: NA; CDR3aa: CASSSRYTGELFF; CDR3nt: TGTGCCAGCAGCTCTCGGTACACCGGGGAGCTGTTTTTT
abundance: few; v_gene: TRBV11-3; j_gene: TRBJ2-5; d_gene: TRBD1; CDR3aa: CASSLRGGVKTQYF; CDR3nt: TGTGCCAGCAGCTTACGAGGGGGCGTAAAGACCCAGTACTTC
abundance: NA; v_gene: TRBV14; j_gene: TRBJ2-1; d_gene: NA; CDR3aa: CASSPRLVGEQFF; CDR3nt: TGTGCCAGCAGCCCCAGACTAGTCGGTGAGCAGTTCTTC
abundance: NA; v_gene: TRBV28; j_gene: TRBJ2-3; d_gene: TRBD2; CDR3aa: CASTPSGYTQYF; CDR3nt: TGTGCCAGCACCCCTAGCGGATATACGCAGTATTTT
abundance: NA; v_gene: TRBV19; j_gene: TRBJ1-2; d_gene: TRBD1; CDR3aa: CASSILGQGYGYTF; CDR3nt: TGTGCCAGTAGTATACTGGGACAGGGGTATGGCTACACCTTC
abundance: once; v_gene: TRBV5-1; j_gene: TRBJ1-4; d_gene: TRBD1; CDR3aa: CASSPGDRVPANEKLFF; CDR3nt: TGCGCCAGCAGCCCCGGGGACAGGGTTCCGGCTAATGAAAAACTGTTTTTT
abundance: few; v_gene: TRBV19; j_gene: TRBJ2-3; d_gene: NA; CDR3aa: CASSIGTTDTQYF; CDR3nt: TGTGCCAGTAGTATCGGGACCACAGATACGCAGTATTTT
abundance: NA; v_gene: TRBV19; j_gene: TRBJ1-1; d_gene: TRBD1; CDR3aa: CASSMSQGAKAFF; CDR3nt: TGTGCCAGTAGTATGAGTCAGGGGGCTAAAGCTTTCTTT
abundance: once; v_gene: TRBV30; j_gene: TRBJ1-2; d_gene: NA; CDR3aa: CAWRASQSQYGYTF; CDR3nt: TGTGCCTGGAGGGCCTCACAAAGCCAATATGGCTACACCTTC
abundance: NA; v_gene: TRBV19; j_gene: TRBJ1-5; d_gene: NA; CDR3aa: CASTPRGSGGRNQPQHF; CDR3nt: TGTGCCAGTACCCCTAGGGGGTCGGGGGGAAGGAATCAGCCCCAGCATTTT
abundance: large; v_gene: TRBV19; j_gene: TRBJ2-7; d_gene: TRBD1; CDR3aa: CASSIPRTGGTEQYF; CDR3nt: TGTGCCAGTAGTATTCCCCGGACAGGGGGGACGGAGCAGTACTTC
abundance: few; v_gene: TRBV6-8; j_gene: TRBJ2-7; d_gene: TRBD1; CDR3aa: CASSNRQGKFEDEQYF; CDR3nt: TGTGCCAGCAGTAACCGACAGGGCAAATTTGAAGACGAGCAGTACTTC
abundance: few; v_gene: TRBV6-8; j_gene: TRBJ2-5; d_gene: NA; CDR3aa: CASSYSKGGTGGTQYF; CDR3nt: TGTGCCAGCAGTTACTCGAAAGGGGGCACCGGGGGGACCCAGTACTTC
abundance: NA; v_gene: TRBV11-3; j_gene: TRBJ2-4; d_gene: NA; CDR3aa: CASSPRQETIAKNIQYF; CDR3nt: TGTGCCAGCAGCCCCCGACAGGAGACAATAGCCAAAAACATTCAGTACTTC
abundance: few; v_gene: TRBV7-4; j_gene: TRBJ2-7; d_gene: TRBD2; CDR3aa: CASSEGFTGGGYEQYF; CDR3nt: TGTGCCAGCAGTGAAGGCTTTACGGGAGGAGGGTACGAGCAGTACTTC
abundance: once; v_gene: TRBV18; j_gene: TRBJ1-1; d_gene: NA; CDR3aa: CASSQSVTGNTEAFF; CDR3nt: TGTGCCAGCTCACAATCGGTCACAGGTAACACTGAAGCTTTCTTT
abundance: NA; v_gene: TRBV28; j_gene: TRBJ2-5; d_gene: TRBD1; CDR3aa: CASSPRQGAWKETQYF; CDR3nt: TGTGCCAGCAGTCCCCGACAGGGGGCATGGAAAGAGACCCAGTACTTC
abundance: few; v_gene: TRBV6-8; j_gene: TRBJ1-1; d_gene: TRBD1; CDR3aa: CATSKQGATEAFF; CDR3nt: TGTGCCACCTCCAAGCAGGGGGCTACTGAAGCTTTCTTT
abundance: NA; v_gene: TRBV18; j_gene: TRBJ1-4; d_gene: NA; CDR3aa: CASSPSGSNEKLFF; CDR3nt: TGTGCCAGCTCACCTTCGGGATCTAATGAAAAACTGTTTTTT
abundance: NA; v_gene: TRBV29-1; j_gene: TRBJ2-1; d_gene: TRBD1; CDR3aa: CSVEGQGAGEQFF; CDR3nt: TGCAGCGTTGAGGGACAGGGGGCGGGTGAGCAGTTCTTC
abundance: NA; v_gene: TRBV11-3; j_gene: TRBJ1-2; d_gene: TRBD1; CDR3aa: CASSYAGGDYGYTF; CDR3nt: TGTGCCAGCAGCTACGCAGGGGGCGACTATGGCTACACCTTC
abundance: NA; v_gene: TRBV18; j_gene: TRBJ2-3; d_gene: NA; CDR3aa: CASSRASETDTQYF; CDR3nt: TGTGCCAGCTCACGGGCTAGCGAGACAGATACGCAGTATTTT
abundance: NA; v_gene: TRBV9; j_gene: TRBJ1-1; d_gene: TRBD1; CDR3aa: CASSAGQGWTEAFF; CDR3nt: TGTGCCAGCAGCGCCGGACAGGGTTGGACTGAAGCTTTCTTT
abundance: few; v_gene: TRBV10-3; j_gene: TRBJ1-2; d_gene: NA; CDR3aa: CAISESTGFYGYTF; CDR3nt: TGTGCCATCAGTGAGTCAACAGGGTTTTATGGCTACACCTTC
abundance: NA; v_gene: TRBV12-5; j_gene: TRBJ2-5; d_gene: TRBD2; CDR3aa: CASGLGTGTRGQETQYF; CDR3nt: TGTGCTAGTGGTTTGGGAACCGGGACTAGGGGGCAAGAGACCCAGTACTTC
abundance: NA; v_gene: TRBV19; j_gene: TRBJ2-2; d_gene: TRBD2; CDR3aa: CASSIYGRRLAGGTGELFF; CDR3nt: TGTGCCAGTAGTATTTATGGTCGCCGGCTAGCGGGAGGCACCGGGGAGCTGTTTTTT
abundance: few; v_gene: TRBV6-8; j_gene: TRBJ1-3; d_gene: NA; CDR3aa: CASRGTGNTIYF; CDR3nt: TGTGCCAGCAGGGGTACTGGAAACACCATATATTTT
abundance: NA; v_gene: TRBV19; j_gene: TRBJ1-4; d_gene: NA; CDR3aa: CASSTMGGEKLFF; CDR3nt: TGTGCCAGTAGTACGATGGGGGGTGAAAAACTGTTTTTT